This entry describes one TCR beta chain. The sample is drawn from a study of blood T cell repertoires in COVID-19. Study context: Researchers got acute and convalescent COVID-19 samples from the United States, Italy and Spain. T cells, B-cell-depleted T cells, or PBMCs provided the cDNA or gDNA that served as material.

Authors' methods: Amplification of reference gene primers was used by the study to estimate nucleated cell counts. The data were produced by immunoSEQ multiplex PCR, yet TCRdb's version contains in-frame clones alone and is incomplete. V, J and clone size reflect that table, while D and trimming were determined from the DNA. The sample carries 80,000 to 100,000 clones, roughly 70% recorded once. Seattle patients were enrolled while actively infected and followed longitudinally. The sample taken for sequencing was peripheral blood. This clonotype originated in a man in his 70s with COVID-19, enrolled during active disease.

The CDR3 DNA sequence: TGCGCCAGCAGCCAAGAACTAGCGGGAGTCGGTGAGCAGTTCTTC. The encoded protein is CASSQELAGVGEQFF. The chain has TRBV4-1 and TRBJ2-1; 11 bases map to TRBD2. Germline V gives CDR1 MGHRA, CDR2 YSYEKL. This CDR3 is built from 15 residues. Trimming at V came to 0 bases and at J to 9 bases, leaving 4 bases not matched to a gene.